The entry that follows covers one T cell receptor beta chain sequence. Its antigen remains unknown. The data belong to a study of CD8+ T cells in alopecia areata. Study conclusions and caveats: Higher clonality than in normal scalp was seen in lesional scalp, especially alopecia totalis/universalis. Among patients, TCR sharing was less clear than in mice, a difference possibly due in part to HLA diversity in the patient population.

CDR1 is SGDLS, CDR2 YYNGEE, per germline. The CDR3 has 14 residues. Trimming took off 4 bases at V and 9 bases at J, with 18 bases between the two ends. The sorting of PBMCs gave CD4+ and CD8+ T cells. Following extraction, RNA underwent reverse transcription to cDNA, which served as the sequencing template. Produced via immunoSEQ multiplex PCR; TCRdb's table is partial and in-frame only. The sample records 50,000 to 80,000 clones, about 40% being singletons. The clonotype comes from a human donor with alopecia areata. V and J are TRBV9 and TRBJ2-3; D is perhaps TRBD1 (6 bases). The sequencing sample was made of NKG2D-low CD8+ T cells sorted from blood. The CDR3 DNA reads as TGTGCCAGCAGCTCCGGCCAGGGGCGTAAGACGCAGTATTTT. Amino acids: CASSSGQGRKTQYF.